This entry is about one TCR beta chain. The V end lost 6 bases, the J end lost 11 bases, and 16 bases lay between the germline ends. CDR3 size: 11 residues. The germline V gene encodes CDR1 DFQATT and CDR2 SNEGSKA (reference sequence). In the original workflow: Using reference gene primer amplification, nucleated cell counts were estimated. TCRdb's table, derived via immunoSEQ multiplex PCR, lists solely in-frame clones and lacks some. That table supplies the V and J calls and clone size; D and trimming were determined from the DNA. The sample holds approximately 350,000 clones, 88% seen once. The record originates from a study of blood T cell repertoires in COVID-19. Study-wide context: Sites across the United States, Italy and Spain contributed samples from acute and convalescent COVID-19. PBMCs, B-cell-depleted T cells, or T cells were the source of the cDNA or gDNA that made up the material.

Patients at the Seattle site were enrolled during active infection and followed longitudinally. Sample: peripheral blood. The rearrangement links TRBV20-1 to TRBJ1-1; D gene uncertain. This receptor was identified in a woman aged 65 to 85 with COVID-19, enrolled during active disease. DNA of the CDR3: TGCAGTGCCCGCCGCCCCGAGTGGGCTTTCTTT. This encodes CSARRPEWAFF.